The clone carrying this TCR beta chain was seen a handful of times. Trimming left V 0 bases short and J 4 bases short, with 15 bases between. The germline V gene encodes CDR1 MNHEY and CDR2 SMNVEV (reference sequence). CDR3 length: 17 residues. The data originate from a study of early T cells in non-severe SARS-CoV-2 infection. MiXCR, run by TCRdb on the 5' RACE reads, gives a single entry per CDR3 protein. This sample has approximately 32,000 distinct CDR3 sequences, with approximately 6% found just once. The specimen sequenced was whole blood. This clonotype was obtained from an adult who was a healthcare worker with PCR-confirmed SARS-CoV-2 infection or an uninfected control (not recorded which). The rearrangement joins TRBV27 to TRBJ1-4, with D perhaps TRBD1 (5 bases). CDR3: CASSLSAAGRLNEKLFF. The CDR3 DNA sequence: TGTGCCAGCAGTTTATCAGCAGCGGGGCGACTTAATGAAAAACTGTTTTTT.